This T cell receptor (beta chain) was recorded in a study of cytomegalovirus exposure and HLA in healthy donors. Overall study context: Among about 179 million T cells, an earlier analysis found 117 million unique TCR beta sequences.

With 60 Vbeta and 13 Jbeta primers, the PCR was carried out. The data were produced by immunoSEQ multiplex PCR, yet TCRdb's version contains in-frame clones alone and is incomplete. The sample has about 160,000 clones, approximately 78% seen once; the top ten hold just over 3%. Study-wide results and limits: According to the study, around 160 TCR beta chains were cytomegalovirus-associated. In a later analysis, TCR beta V- and J-gene trimming was associated with a missense DCLRE1C variant.

Per germline, CDR1 SEHNR and CDR2 FQNEAQ (reference sequence). The CDR3 runs 15 residues. J gave up 8 bases and V 5 bases, and 11 bases lay outside the gene matches. Points on this clone: Antigen specificity is unknown.

Sequenced material: PBMCs. This chain uses TRBV7-9 with TRBJ1-4; 7 bases are a match to TRBD1. This sequence was found in a woman aged 40 to 50 in good health and CMV-seronegative. The CDR3 nucleotides are TGTGCCAGCAGCCCCCAGACAGGGAACGGAGAAAAACTGTTTTTT. This sequence encodes CASSPQTGNGEKLFF. The full variable domain, with the rest looked up from reference TRBV7-9 and TRBJ1-4, is DTGVSQNPRHKITKRGQNVTFRCDPISEHNRLYWYRQTLGQGPEFLTYFQNEAQLEKSRLLSDRFSAERPKGSFSTLEIQRTEQGDSAMYLCASSPQTGNGEKLFFGSGTQLSVL.